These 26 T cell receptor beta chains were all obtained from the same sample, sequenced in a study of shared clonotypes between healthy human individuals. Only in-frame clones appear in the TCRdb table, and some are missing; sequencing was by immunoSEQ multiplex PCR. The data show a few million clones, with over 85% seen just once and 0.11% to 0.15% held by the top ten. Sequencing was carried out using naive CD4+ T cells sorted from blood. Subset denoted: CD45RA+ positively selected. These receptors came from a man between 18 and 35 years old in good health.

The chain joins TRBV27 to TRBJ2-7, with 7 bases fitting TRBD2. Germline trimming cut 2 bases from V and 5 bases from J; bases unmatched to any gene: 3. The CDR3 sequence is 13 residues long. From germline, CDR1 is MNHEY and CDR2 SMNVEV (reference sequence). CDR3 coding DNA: TGTGCCAGCAGTTTACGCGGGAGCAACGAGCAGTACTTC. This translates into CASSLRGSNEQYF.

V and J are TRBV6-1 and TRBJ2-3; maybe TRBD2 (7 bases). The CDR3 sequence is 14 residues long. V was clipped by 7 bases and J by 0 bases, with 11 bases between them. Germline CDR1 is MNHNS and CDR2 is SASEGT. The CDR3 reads CASKRGASTDTQYF. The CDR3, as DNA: TGTGCCAGCAAACGGGGGGCAAGCACAGATACGCAGTATTTT.

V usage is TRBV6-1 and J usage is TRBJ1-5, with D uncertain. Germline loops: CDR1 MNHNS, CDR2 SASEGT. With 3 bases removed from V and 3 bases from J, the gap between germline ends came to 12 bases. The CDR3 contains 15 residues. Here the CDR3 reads CASSDVRQDNQPQHF. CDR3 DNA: TGTGCCAGCAGTGATGTACGGCAGGACAATCAGCCCCAGCATTTT.

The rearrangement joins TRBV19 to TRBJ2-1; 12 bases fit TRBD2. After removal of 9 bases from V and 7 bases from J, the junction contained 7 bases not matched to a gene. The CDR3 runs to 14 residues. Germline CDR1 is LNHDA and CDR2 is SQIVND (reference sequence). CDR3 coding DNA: TGTGCCAGCCGTGCAGGGACTAGCGGGAATGAGCAGTTCTTC. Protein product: CASRAGTSGNEQFF.

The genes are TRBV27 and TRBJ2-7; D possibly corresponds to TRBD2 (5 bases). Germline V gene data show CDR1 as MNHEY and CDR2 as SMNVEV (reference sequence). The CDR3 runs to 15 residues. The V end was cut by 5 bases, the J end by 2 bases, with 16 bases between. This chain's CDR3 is CASSPEGRATYEQYF. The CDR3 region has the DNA TGTGCCAGCAGTCCTGAAGGGCGGGCGACCTACGAGCAGTACTTC.

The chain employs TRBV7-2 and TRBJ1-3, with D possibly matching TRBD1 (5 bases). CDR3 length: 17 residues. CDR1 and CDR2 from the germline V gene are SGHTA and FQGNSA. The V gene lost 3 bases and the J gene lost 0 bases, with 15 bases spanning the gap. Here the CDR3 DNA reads TGTGCCAGCAGCTTGGGGGGGAGCACTGCCTCTGGAAACACCATATATTTT. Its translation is CASSLGGSTASGNTIYF.

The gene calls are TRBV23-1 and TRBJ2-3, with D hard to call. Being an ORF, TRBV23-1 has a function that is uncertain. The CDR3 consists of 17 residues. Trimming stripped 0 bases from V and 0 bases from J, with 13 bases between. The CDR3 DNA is TGCGCCAGCAGTCAATCGAAACCAGCTAACAGCACAGATACGCAGTATTTT. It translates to CASSQSKPANSTDTQYF.

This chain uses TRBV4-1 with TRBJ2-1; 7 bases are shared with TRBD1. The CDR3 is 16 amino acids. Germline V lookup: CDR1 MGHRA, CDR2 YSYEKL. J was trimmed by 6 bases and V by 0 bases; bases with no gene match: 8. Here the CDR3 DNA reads TGCGCCAGCAGCCAAGAGCTAACAGGGGCCTTCAATGAGCAGTTCTTC. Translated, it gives CASSQELTGAFNEQFF.

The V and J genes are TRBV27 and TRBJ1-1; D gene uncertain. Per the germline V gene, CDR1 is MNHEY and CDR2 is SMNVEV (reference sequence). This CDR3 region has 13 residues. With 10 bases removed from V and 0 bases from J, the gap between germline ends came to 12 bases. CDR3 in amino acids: CANGPFMNTEAFF. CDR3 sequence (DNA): TGTGCCAACGGCCCTTTCATGAACACTGAAGCTTTCTTT.

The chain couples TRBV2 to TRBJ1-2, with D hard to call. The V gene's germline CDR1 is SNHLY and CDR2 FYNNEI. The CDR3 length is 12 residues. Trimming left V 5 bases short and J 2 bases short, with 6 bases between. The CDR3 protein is CASSSQNYGYTF. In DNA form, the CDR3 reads TGTGCCAGCAGTTCCCAGAACTATGGCTACACCTTC.

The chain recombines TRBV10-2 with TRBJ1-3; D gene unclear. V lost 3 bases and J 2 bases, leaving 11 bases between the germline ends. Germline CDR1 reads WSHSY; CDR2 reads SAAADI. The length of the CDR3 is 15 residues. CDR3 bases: TGCGCCAGCAGTGAATCCGGGTCCGCTGGAAACACCATATATTTT. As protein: CASSESGSAGNTIYF.

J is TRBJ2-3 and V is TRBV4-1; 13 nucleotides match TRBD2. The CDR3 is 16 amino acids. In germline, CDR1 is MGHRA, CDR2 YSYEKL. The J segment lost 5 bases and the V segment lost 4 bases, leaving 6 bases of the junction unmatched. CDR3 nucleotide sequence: TGCGCCAGCAGCCGAGGACTAGCGGGAGTTGGAGATACGCAGTATTTT. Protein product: CASSRGLAGVGDTQYF.

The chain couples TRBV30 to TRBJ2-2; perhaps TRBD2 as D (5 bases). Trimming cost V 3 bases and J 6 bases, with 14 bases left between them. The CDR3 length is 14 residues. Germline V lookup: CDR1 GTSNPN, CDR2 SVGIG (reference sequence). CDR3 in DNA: TGTGCCTGGAGGGCCAAGAGGGCCCCCGGGGAGCTGTTTTTT. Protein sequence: CAWRAKRAPGELFF.

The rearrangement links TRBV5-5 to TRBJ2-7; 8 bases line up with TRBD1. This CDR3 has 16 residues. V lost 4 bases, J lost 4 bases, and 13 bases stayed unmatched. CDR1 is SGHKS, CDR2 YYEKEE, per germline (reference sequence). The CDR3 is CASSPWAGQGTYEQYF. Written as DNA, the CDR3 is TGTGCCAGCAGCCCTTGGGCCGGACAGGGTACTTACGAGCAGTACTTC.

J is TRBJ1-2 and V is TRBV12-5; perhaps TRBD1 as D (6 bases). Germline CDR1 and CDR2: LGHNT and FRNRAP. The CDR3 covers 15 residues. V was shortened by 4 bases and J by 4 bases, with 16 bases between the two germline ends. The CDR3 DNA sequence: TGTGCTAGTGGTTCCCCCTGGGCGGACAGCTATGGCTACACCTTC. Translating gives CASGSPWADSYGYTF.

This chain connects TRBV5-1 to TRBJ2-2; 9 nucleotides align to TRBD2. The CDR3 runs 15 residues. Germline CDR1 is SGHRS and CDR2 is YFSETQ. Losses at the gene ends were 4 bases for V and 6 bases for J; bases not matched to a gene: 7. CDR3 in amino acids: CASSPPSGTAGELFF. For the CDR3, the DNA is TGCGCCAGCAGCCCCCCTAGCGGGACTGCCGGGGAGCTGTTTTTT. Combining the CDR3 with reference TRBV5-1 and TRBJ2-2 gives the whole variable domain KAGVTQTPRYLIKTRGQQVTLSCSPISGHRSVSWYQQTPGQGLQFLFEYFSETQRNKGNFPGRFSGRQFSNSRSEMNVSTLELGDSALYLCASSPPSGTAGELFFGEGSRLTVL.

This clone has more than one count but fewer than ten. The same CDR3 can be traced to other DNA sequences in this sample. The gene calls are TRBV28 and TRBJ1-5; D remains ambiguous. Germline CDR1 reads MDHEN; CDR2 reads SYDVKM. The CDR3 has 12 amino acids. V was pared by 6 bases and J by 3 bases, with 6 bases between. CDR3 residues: CASRAANQPQHF. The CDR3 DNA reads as TGTGCCAGCAGGGCCGCCAATCAGCCCCAGCATTTT.

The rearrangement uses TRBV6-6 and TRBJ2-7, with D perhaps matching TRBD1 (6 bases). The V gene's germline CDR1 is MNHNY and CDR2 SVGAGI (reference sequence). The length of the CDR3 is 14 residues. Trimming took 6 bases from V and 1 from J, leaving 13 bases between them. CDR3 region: CASSPTGQSYEQYF. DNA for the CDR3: TGTGCCAGCAGCCCTACTGGACAGTCCTACGAGCAGTACTTC.

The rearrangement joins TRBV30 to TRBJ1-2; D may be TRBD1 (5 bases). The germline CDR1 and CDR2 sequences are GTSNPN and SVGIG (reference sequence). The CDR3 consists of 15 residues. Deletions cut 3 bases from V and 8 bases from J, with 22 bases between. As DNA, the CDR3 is TGTGCCTGGAGGAGGGACCCGGGCCTGAGAGGGGGCTACACCTTC. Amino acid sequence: CAWRRDPGLRGGYTF.

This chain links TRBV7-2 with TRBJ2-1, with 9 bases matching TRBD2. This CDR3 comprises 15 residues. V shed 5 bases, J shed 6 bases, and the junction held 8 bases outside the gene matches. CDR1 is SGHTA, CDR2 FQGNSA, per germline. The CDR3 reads CASSPQRLAANEQFF. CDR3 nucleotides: TGTGCCAGCAGCCCGCAGAGACTAGCGGCCAATGAGCAGTTCTTC.

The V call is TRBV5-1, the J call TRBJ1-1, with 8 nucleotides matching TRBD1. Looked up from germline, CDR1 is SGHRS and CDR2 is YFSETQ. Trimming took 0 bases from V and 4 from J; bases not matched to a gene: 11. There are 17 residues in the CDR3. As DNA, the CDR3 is TGCGCCAGCAGCTTGGACGCGACAGGGGTGCCTTCCACTGAAGCTTTCTTT. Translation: CASSLDATGVPSTEAFF.

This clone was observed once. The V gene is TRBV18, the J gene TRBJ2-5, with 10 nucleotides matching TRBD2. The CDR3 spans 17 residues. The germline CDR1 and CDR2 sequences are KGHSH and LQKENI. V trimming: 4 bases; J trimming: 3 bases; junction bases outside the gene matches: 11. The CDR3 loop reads CASSHLPQAGGKETQYF. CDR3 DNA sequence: TGTGCCAGCTCACATCTACCGCAAGCGGGGGGGAAAGAGACCCAGTACTTC.

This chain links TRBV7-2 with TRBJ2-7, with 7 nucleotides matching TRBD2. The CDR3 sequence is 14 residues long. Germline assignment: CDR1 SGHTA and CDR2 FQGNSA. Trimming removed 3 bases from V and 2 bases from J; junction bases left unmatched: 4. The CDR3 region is CASSFKAGAYEQYF. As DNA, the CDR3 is TGTGCCAGCAGCTTTAAGGCGGGGGCCTACGAGCAGTACTTC.

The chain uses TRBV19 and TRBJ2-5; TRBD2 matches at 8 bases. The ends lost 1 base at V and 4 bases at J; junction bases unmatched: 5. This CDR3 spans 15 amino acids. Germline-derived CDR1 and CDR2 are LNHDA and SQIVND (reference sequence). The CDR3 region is CASSIGLAGRETQYF. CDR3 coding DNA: TGTGCCAGTAGTATAGGTCTAGCGGGCCGAGAGACCCAGTACTTC.

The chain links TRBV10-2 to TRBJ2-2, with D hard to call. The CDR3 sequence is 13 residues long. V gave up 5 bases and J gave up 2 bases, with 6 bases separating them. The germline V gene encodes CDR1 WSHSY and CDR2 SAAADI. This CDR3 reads CASSPINTGELFF. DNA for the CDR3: TGCGCCAGCAGTCCCATTAACACCGGGGAGCTGTTTTTT.

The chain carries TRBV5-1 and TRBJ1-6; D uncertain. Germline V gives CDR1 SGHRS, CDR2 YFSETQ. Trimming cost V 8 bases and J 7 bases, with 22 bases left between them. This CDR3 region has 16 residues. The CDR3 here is CARNRAGLRENSPLHF. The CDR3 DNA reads TGCGCCAGGAACCGGGCAGGCCTAAGGGAGAATTCACCCCTCCACTTT.